This TCR beta chain was observed in a study of blood T cell repertoires in COVID-19. Only in-frame clones appear in the TCRdb table, and some are missing; sequencing was by immunoSEQ multiplex PCR. The sample shows more than 300,000 clones, around 90% of them seen only once. CDR3 size: 15 residues. Deletions cut 4 bases from V and 0 bases from J, with 13 bases between. CDR1 is SGHRS, CDR2 YFSETQ, per germline. Sequences were obtained from PBMCs or T cells enriched from blood (not recorded which). This chain joins TRBV5-1 and TRBJ1-2; no firm D call. This clonotype was obtained from a woman younger than 30 who had recovered from COVID-19. CDR3: CASSGAGTTNYGYTF. The CDR3 DNA reads as TGCGCCAGCAGCGGAGCGGGAACCACTAACTATGGCTACACCTTC.